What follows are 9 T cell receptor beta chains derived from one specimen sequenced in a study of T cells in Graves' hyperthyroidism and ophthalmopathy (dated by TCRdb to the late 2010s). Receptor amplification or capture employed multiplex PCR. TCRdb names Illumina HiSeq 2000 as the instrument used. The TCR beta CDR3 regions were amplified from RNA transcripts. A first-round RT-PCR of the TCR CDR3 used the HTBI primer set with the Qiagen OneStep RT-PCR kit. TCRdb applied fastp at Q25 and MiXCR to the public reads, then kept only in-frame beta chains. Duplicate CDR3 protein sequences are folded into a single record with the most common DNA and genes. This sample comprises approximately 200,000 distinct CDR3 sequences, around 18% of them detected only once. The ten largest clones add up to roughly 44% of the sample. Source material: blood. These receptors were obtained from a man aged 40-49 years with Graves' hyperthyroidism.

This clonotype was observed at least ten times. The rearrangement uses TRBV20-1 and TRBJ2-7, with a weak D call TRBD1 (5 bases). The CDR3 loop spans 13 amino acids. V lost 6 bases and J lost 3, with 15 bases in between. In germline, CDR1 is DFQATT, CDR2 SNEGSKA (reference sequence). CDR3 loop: CSAPKDNLYEQYF. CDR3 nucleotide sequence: TGCAGTGCACCAAAGGACAATCTCTACGAGCAGTACTTC.

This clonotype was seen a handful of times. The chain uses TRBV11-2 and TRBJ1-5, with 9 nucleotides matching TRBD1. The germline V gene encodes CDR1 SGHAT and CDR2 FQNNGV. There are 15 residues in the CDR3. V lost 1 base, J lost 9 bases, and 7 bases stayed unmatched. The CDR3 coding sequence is TGTGCCAGCAGCTTAGCAACAGGGGGCAGAGGGCCCCAGCATTTT. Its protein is CASSLATGGRGPQHF.

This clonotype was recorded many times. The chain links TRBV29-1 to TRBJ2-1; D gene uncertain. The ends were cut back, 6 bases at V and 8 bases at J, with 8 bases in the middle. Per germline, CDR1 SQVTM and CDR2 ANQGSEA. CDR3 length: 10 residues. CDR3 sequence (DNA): TGCAGCGTGTCCCACCATGAGCAGTTCTTC. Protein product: CSVSHHEQFF.

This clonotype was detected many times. CDR3 nucleotides: TGTGCCAGCAGTTTAACATCAGGGACACAGCCCCAGCATTTT. It yields the protein CASSLTSGTQPQHF. The chain carries TRBV12-3 or TRBV12-4 and TRBJ1-5; the D gene is possibly TRBD1 (6 bases). The CDR3 runs 14 residues. V lost 2 bases, J lost 7 bases, and 12 bases lay in between.

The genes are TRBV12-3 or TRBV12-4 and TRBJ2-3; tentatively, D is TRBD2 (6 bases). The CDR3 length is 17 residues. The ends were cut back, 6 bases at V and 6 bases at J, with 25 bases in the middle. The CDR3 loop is CASSSGLGLIAGDTQYF. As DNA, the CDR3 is TGTGCCAGCAGCTCGGGGTTAGGGCTGATTGCGGGGGATACGCAGTATTTT.

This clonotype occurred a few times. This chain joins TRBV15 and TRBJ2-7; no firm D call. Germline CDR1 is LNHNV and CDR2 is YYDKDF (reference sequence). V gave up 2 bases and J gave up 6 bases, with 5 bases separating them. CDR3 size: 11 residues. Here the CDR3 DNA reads TGTGCCACCAGCAGAAGCTCCGAGCAGTACTTC. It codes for CATSRSSEQYF.

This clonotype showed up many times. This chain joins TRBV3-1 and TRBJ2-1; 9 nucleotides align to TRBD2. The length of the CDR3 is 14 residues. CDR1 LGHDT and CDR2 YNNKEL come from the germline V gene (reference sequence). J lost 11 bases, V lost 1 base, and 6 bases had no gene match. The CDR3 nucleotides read TGTGCCAGCAGCCAAGTCGGTAGCGGGGGCAAGCAGTTCTTC. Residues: CASSQVGSGGKQFF.

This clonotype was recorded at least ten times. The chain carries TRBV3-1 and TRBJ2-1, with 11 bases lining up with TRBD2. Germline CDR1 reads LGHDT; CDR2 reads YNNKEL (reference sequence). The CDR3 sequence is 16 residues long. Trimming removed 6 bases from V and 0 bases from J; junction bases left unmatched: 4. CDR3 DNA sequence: TGTGCCAGCAGTCGTAGCGGGGGGGCCTCCTACAATGAGCAGTTCTTC. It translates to CASSRSGGASYNEQFF.

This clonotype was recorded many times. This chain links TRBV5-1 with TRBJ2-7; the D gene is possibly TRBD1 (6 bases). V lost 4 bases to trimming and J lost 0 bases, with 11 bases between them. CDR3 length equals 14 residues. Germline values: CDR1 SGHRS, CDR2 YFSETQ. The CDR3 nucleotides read TGCGCCAGCAGCCAAGACAGGCCCTCCTACGAGCAGTACTTC. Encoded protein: CASSQDRPSYEQYF.